This T cell receptor (beta chain) was retrieved from a study of CD8 T cells in ankylosing spondylitis (dated by TCRdb to 2017 to 2019). About the full investigation: T cell receptor beta repertoires were profiled in healthy donors and ankylosing spondylitis patients so that disease-linked TCR variants could be found. The full study cohort comprised about 25 ankylosing spondylitis patients and 85 to 120 healthy donors. Peripheral blood was sampled, and synovial fluid was also collected from ankylosing spondylitis patients. What the work shows at the level of the full study, not this receptor alone: Blood from ankylosing spondylitis patients appeared to be characterized by a TCR beta motif made up of several highly homologous amino acid variants. The disease-linked clones showed a CD8+ phenotype and occurred at relatively low frequencies in peripheral blood. Some motif variants had previously been reported in the synovial fluid and blood of reactive arthritis patients, which suggests shared mechanisms of disease initiation. The disease-linked clones were reported as significantly enriched in matched synovial fluid samples from ankylosing spondylitis patients.

Trimming takes 4 bases from V and 3 bases from J, and the germline ends sit 16 bases apart. The germline V gene encodes CDR1 KGHDR and CDR2 SFDVKD. The CDR3 goes from the cysteine to the phenylalanine over 16 residues. Only CDR3 DNA is held: 48 bases, read in frame from base 1. TCRdb shows the sequencer as Illumina HiSeq 2500. Quantitative 5'-RACE with molecular barcodes was the method used to prepare the TCR beta libraries. Per the source publication's procedure: Disease-linked TCR variants were identified with a new computational method built on a probabilistic model of VDJ rearrangement. TCRdb passed the public sequencing reads through fastp at Q25 and MiXCR, retaining productive beta sequences. Every distinct CDR3 protein forms one entry, paired with its most common genes and DNA. These V and J calls originate from TCRdb's pipeline instead of the authors' own analysis. Here the sample has roughly 240,000 distinct CDR3 sequences; 32% occur a single time. The ten largest clones take up about 4.2% of the sample.

Regarding this clonotype: The antigen it recognizes is unknown. Base qualities were left out, and no much larger clone turns up one base away.

Recombination connected TRBV24-1 to TRBJ2-3; matching of 6 bases hints at TRBD2 as the D gene. The sequencing sample was made of blood, either unsorted or a sorted T cell fraction (not recorded which). The sequence was obtained from a male donor with ankylosing spondylitis or in good health (not recorded which). The nucleotides are TGTGCCACCAGTGACCGCGGGGCCCTGGGTACAGATACGCAGTATTTT. This encodes CATSDRGALGTDTQYF.